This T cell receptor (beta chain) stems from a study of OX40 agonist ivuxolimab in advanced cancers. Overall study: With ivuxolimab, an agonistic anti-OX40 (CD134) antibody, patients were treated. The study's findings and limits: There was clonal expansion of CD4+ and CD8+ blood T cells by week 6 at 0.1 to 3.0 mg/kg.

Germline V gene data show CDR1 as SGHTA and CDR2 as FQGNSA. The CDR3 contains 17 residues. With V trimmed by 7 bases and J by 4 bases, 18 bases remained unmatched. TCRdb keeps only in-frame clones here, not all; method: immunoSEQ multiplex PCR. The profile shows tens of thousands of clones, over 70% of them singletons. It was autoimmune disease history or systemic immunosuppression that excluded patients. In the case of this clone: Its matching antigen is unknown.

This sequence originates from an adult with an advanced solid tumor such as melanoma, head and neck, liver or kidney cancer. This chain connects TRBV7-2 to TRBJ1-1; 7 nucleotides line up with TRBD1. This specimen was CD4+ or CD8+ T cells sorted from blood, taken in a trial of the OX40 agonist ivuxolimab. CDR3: CASTSRDSIQMGTEAFF. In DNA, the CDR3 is TGTGCCAGCACCTCGCGGGACAGCATCCAAATGGGCACTGAAGCTTTCTTT.